This paragraph reports one TCR beta chain. These data are taken from a study of blood T cell repertoires in COVID-19. About the study: T cells, B-cell-depleted T cells, or PBMCs provided the cDNA or gDNA that served as material.

Method: immunoSEQ multiplex PCR; TCRdb's copy keeps in-frame clones and lacks some. Of about 160,000 clones listed, 65% to 90% are singletons. Germline V gene sequence: CDR1 MNHEY, CDR2 SVGAGI. The CDR3 covers 14 residues. V was clipped by 5 bases and J by 6 bases; unmatched bases: 7. This receptor was obtained from a woman between 35 and 50 years old with COVID-19, enrolled during active disease. What was sequenced was peripheral blood. The chain couples TRBV6-5 to TRBJ2-7; 10 bases are shared with TRBD1. Here the CDR3 reads CASSKRQGAIEQYF. CDR3 DNA: TGTGCCAGCAGTAAAAGACAGGGGGCCATCGAGCAGTACTTC.